There are many counts of the clone carrying this T cell receptor beta chain. This sample is part of a study of human T cells and chemical hapten exposure. Study-level information: Patch testing was performed with 0.01% DPC on the upper back, with reading at 6 days.

Time point here: patch test 2, 6 weeks after DPC sensitization. Treatment in this sample: therapeutic diphenylcyclopropenone sensitization with weekly scalp DPC. Germline CDR1 is SGHRS and CDR2 is YFSETQ. Trimming took off 0 bases at V and 0 bases at J, with 16 bases between the two ends. This CDR3 region has 17 residues. MiXCR was run by TCRdb on the RACE reads, yielding one entry per CDR3 protein. The sample carries about 84,000 distinct CDR3 sequences, roughly a tenth recorded once. The TCR originated in a woman aged 50 to 60 with alopecia areata. Some clones in this sample may be carry-over from other donors' samples. The chain links TRBV5-1 to TRBJ2-7; tentative D call: TRBD1 (5 bases). The sequenced sample was whole blood, obtained in connection with sensitization to the hapten diphenylcyclopropenone (DPC). As DNA, the CDR3 is TGCGCCAGCAGCTTGGGAGGCTGGTCAGGGAACTCCTACGAGCAGTACTTC. Residues: CASSLGGWSGNSYEQYF.